This section outlines one T cell receptor beta chain sequence together with its context. The sample originates from a study of blood T cell repertoires in COVID-19. Per the original data handling: Nucleated cell number was recorded as an estimate derived from reference gene primer amplification. Sequencing used immunoSEQ multiplex PCR; TCRdb keeps in-frame clones, though not all of them. D and trimming were read from the DNA, whereas the V and J calls and clone size are those reported in that table. Of 200,000 to 250,000 clones listed, roughly four fifths are singletons. Trimming took 6 bases from V and 0 from J, leaving 9 bases between them. In germline, CDR1 is SGHDN, CDR2 FVKESK. The CDR3 runs to 14 residues.

The TCR comes from a woman of 80 years or more with COVID-19, enrolled during active disease. The specimen sequenced was peripheral blood. J is TRBJ1-3 and V is TRBV14; D unclear. The CDR3 bases are TGTGCCAGCAGGGTGGGAGACTCTGGAAACACCATATATTTT. This gives the protein CASRVGDSGNTIYF.